The 3 T cell receptor beta chains below come from one sample, sequenced in a study of cytomegalovirus exposure and HLA in healthy donors. This PCR relied on a set of 60 Vbeta primers and 13 Jbeta primers. Some clones are missing from TCRdb's copy, which holds only in-frame ones; the method was immunoSEQ multiplex PCR. The table has 150,000 to 200,000 clones, roughly 85% seen once. The sample consisted of PBMCs. Receptors were obtained from a woman aged 40 to 55 in good health and CMV-seronegative.

The chain carries TRBV7-2 and TRBJ2-2; no reliable D call. The CDR3 contains 14 residues. V lost 2 bases and J 4 bases, leaving 8 bases between the germline ends. CDR1 and CDR2 from the germline V gene are SGHTA and FQGNSA. The CDR3: CASSLSTLTGELFF. The CDR3 nucleotides are TGTGCCAGCAGCTTATCCACTCTCACCGGGGAGCTGTTTTTT.

A few counts support this clone. The V gene is TRBV6-6, the J gene TRBJ1-2; 7 positions match TRBD1. After removal of 6 bases from V and 1 base from J, the junction contained 11 bases not matched to a gene. CDR3 length equals 16 residues. Germline V gene sequence: CDR1 MNHNY, CDR2 SVGAGI (reference sequence). The CDR3 reads CASRPAYRGGNYGYTF. The CDR3 DNA follows: TGTGCCAGCAGACCGGCCTACAGGGGCGGTAACTATGGCTACACCTTC.

The chain couples TRBV30 to TRBJ1-5; D is unclear. Trimming cost V 2 bases and J 2 bases, with 10 bases left between them. The CDR3 consists of 14 residues. Looked up from germline, CDR1 is GTSNPN and CDR2 is SVGIG (reference sequence). The CDR3 protein is CAWSSEVRNQPQHF. The CDR3 coding sequence is TGTGCCTGGAGTTCGGAGGTGCGCAATCAGCCCCAGCATTTT.